Reported below is one TCR beta chain. The sample originates from a study of blood T cell repertoires in COVID-19. CDR1 MGHDK and CDR2 SYGVNS come from the germline V gene. The J segment lost 1 base and the V segment lost 7 bases, leaving 2 bases of the junction unmatched. CDR3 length: 14 amino acids. Clones were sequenced by immunoSEQ multiplex PCR, and TCRdb holds only the in-frame ones, with some missing. The sample lists approximately 220,000 clones, roughly 85% seen once, with approximately 4.8% in the top ten. The rearrangement links TRBV25-1 to TRBJ1-1; 11 nucleotides match TRBD1. This receptor was obtained from a woman in her forties or fifties who had been exposed to COVID-19. Specimen: PBMCs or T cells enriched from blood (not recorded which). The CDR3 nucleotides read TGTGCCAGCACCGGGACAGGGGGGAACACTGAAGCTTTCTTT. As protein: CASTGTGGNTEAFF. Together with reference TRBV25-1 and TRBJ1-1, the CDR3 gives the full variable domain: EADIYQTPRYLVIGTGKKITLECSQTMGHDKMYWYQQDPGMELHLIHYSYGVNSTEKGDLSSESTVSRIRTEHFPLTLESARPSHTSQYLCASTGTGGNTEAFFGQGTRLTVV.